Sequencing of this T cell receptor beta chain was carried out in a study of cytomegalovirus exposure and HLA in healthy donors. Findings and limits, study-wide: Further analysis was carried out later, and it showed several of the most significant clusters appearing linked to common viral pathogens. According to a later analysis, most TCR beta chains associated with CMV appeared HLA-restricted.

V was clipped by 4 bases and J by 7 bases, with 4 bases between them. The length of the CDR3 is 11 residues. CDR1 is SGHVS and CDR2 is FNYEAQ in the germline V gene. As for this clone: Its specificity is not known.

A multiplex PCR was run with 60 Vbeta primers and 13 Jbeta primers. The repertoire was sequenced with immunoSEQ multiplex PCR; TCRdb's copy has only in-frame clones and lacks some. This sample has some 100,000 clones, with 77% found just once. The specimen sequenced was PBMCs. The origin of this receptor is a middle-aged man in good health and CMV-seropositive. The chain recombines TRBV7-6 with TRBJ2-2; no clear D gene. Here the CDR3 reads CASSSYGELFF. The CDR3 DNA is TGTGCCAGCAGCTCTTACGGGGAGCTGTTTTTT. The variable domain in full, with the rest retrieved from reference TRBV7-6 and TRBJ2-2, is GAGVSQSPRYKVTKRGQDVALRCDPISGHVSLYWYRQALGQGPEFLTYFNYEAQQDKSGLPNDRFSAERPEGSISTLTIQRTEQRDSAMYRCASSSYGELFFGEGSRLTVL.